A selection of T cell receptor beta chains follows, all from one sample in a study of CD8 T cells in Susac syndrome. One entry per CDR3 protein results from TCRdb running MiXCR on the immunoSEQ multiplex PCR reads. This sample carries about 120,000 distinct CDR3 sequences, 94% of them seen once, and the ten largest clones take around 0.12%. Sequenced sample: CD4+ T cells from PBMCs. Receptors were obtained from a human donor with multiple sclerosis. The CDR3 runs from the conserved cysteine through the conserved F or W. D genes are given only for firm matches. The listing skips clone size in some rows; elsewhere it reads once, few, many or a size class.

cdr3_nt cdr3_aa j_call clone_size v_call d_call cdr3_length
TGTGCCAGCAGTCCCAGGACGGATAACACCGGGGAGCTGTTTTTT CASSPRTDNTGELFF TRBJ2-2 few TRBV6-5 . 15
TGCGCCAGCAGCCAAGAGGGACAGCGCTCTGGAAACACCATATATTTT CASSQEGQRSGNTIYF TRBJ1-3 . TRBV4-3 TRBD1 16
TGTGCCAGCAGTTTAGACAGAAACGAAGCTTTCTTT CASSLDRNEAFF TRBJ1-1 . TRBV12-3/TRBV12-4 . 12
TGTGCCAGCAGTTGGACGGTAGACACTGAAGCTTTCTTT CASSWTVDTEAFF TRBJ1-1 . TRBV12-3/TRBV12-4 . 13
TGTGCCAGTAGTGCTGGCCGACGGGCCCTCGAAGCTTTCTTT CASSAGRRALEAFF TRBJ1-1 . TRBV19 . 14
TGTGCCAGCAGTTTAGCTGTTGGGGACAGGTTCTCCTACGAGCAGTACTTC CASSLAVGDRFSYEQYF TRBJ2-7 . TRBV12-3/TRBV12-4 TRBD1 17
TGTGCCGGGGCCGGGACTGCGAGCTCCTACGAGCAGTACTTC CAGAGTASSYEQYF TRBJ2-7 . TRBV30 . 14
TGTGCCAGCGACCGGAGTTCCAACTCCTACGAGCAGTACTTC CASDRSSNSYEQYF TRBJ2-7 . TRBV28 . 14
TGTGCCAGCAGAAGCTTACTAGCGGCGTTGGGGCAGTACTTC CASRSLLAALGQYF TRBJ2-7 . TRBV6-5 TRBD2 14
TGCGCCAGCAGTCGCCATAGGGGGCCGAATTGGACGCAGTATTTT CASSRHRGPNWTQYF TRBJ2-3 . TRBV4-1 TRBD1 15
TGTGCCTGGAGTCCTCAGGGGAGGTATTCACCCCTCCACTTT CAWSPQGRYSPLHF TRBJ1-6 . TRBV30 . 14
TGTGCCAGCAGAGAGGTAGCGGGAGGATCCTACGAGCAGTACTTC CASREVAGGSYEQYF TRBJ2-7 . TRBV28 TRBD2 15
TGTGCCAGCAGCCGAGATAGCGGGAGCGGGGAGCTGTTTTTT CASSRDSGSGELFF TRBJ2-2 . TRBV6-5 TRBD2 14
TGTGCCAGCTCTCGGGACAGGGTGACACCCCTCCACTTT CASSRDRVTPLHF TRBJ1-6 . TRBV7-3 TRBD1 13
TGCAGCGTTGAAGTTACAACAAGGAATGGCTACACCTTC CSVEVTTRNGYTF TRBJ1-2 . TRBV29-1 . 13
TGTGCCAGCAGAGATAGCGGGGAGACCCAGTACTTC CASRDSGETQYF TRBJ2-5 . TRBV2 TRBD2 12
TGTGCCAGCAGAGGGGGAGATATGGTCTATGGCTACACCTTC CASRGGDMVYGYTF TRBJ1-2 once TRBV4-2 . 14
TGTGCCAGCAGTAGGGCCAATCAGCCCCAGCATTTT CASSRANQPQHF TRBJ1-5 once TRBV12-3/TRBV12-4 . 12
TGTGCCAGCAGCACCGGCGCCACAGATACGCAGTATTTT CASSTGATDTQYF TRBJ2-3 . TRBV21-1 . 13
TGTGCCAGCAGCCGAGCGAGGGCCGGGGCCAACGTCCTGACTTTC CASSRARAGANVLTF TRBJ2-6 once TRBV6-1 . 15
TGCGCCAGCAGCTCCGGGACAGGATCCCTCGGTGAGCAGTTCTTC CASSSGTGSLGEQFF TRBJ2-1 . TRBV5-1 TRBD1 15
TGTGCCAGCAGGAGGTACACAGGGCCTCAAGAGACCCAGTACTTC CASRRYTGPQETQYF TRBJ2-5 . TRBV2 . 15
TGCGCCAGCAGCTTCACTTTTTTGAACACTGAAGCTTTCTTT CASSFTFLNTEAFF TRBJ1-1 . TRBV5-1 . 14
TGTGCCAGCAGCTACCAGGGCCCCACGGAGACAAGTATCGACACCATATATTTT CASSYQGPTETSIDTIYF TRBJ1-3 . TRBV4-2 . 18
TGTGCCAGCAGATCTTTTACCGGGACAGGGGAAGGGGAAGGCTACACCTTC CASRSFTGTGEGEGYTF TRBJ1-2 . TRBV2 TRBD1 17
TGTGCCTGGAGCCGGGACAGGGGGCATCTTGGCAATCAGCCCCAGCATTTT CAWSRDRGHLGNQPQHF TRBJ1-5 . TRBV30 TRBD1 17
TGCGCCAGCAGCTTCCTAGCGAGGGGGGGCCTAGGTGAGCAGTTCTTC CASSFLARGGLGEQFF TRBJ2-1 . TRBV5-1 . 16
TGTGCCAGCAGCTTCTCTGGGACTAGCCCGGGGACCCAGTACTTC CASSFSGTSPGTQYF TRBJ2-5 . TRBV12-3/TRBV12-4 TRBD2 15
TGTGCCAGCAGCTTGGGGTCTGAGGAGACCCAGTACTTC CASSLGSEETQYF TRBJ2-5 . TRBV5-4 . 13
TGTGCCAGCGGTACAGGGCGTGAGCAGTACTTC CASGTGREQYF TRBJ2-7 . TRBV5-4 . 11
TGTGCCAGCAGCCGTAATGAAAAACTGTTTTTT CASSRNEKLFF TRBJ1-4 . TRBV6-6 . 11
TGTGCCAGCAGTGACAGAGGGGGAGATACGCAGTATTTT CASSDRGGDTQYF TRBJ2-3 . TRBV6-4 . 13
TGTGCCAGCAGGGTAGGGATCAACTATGGCTACACCTTC CASRVGINYGYTF TRBJ1-2 . TRBV6-5 . 13
TGTGCCTGGAGTGTAGCCCGGACAGGGGGCGCAGGCATTCAGTACTTC CAWSVARTGGAGIQYF TRBJ2-4 once TRBV30 TRBD1 16
TGCGCCAGCAGCACTGGAGGGCTAGCGGGAGGGCCCGCCGAGCAGTACTTC CASSTGGLAGGPAEQYF TRBJ2-7 once TRBV5-1 TRBD2 17
TGTGCCAGTAGTATGACTAGCGGTTTTGGTGGTGAGCAGTTCTTC CASSMTSGFGGEQFF TRBJ2-1 . TRBV19 TRBD2 15
TGCAGTGCGCCCACCCCGACAGGGGATTCAGAGACCCAGTACTTC CSAPTPTGDSETQYF TRBJ2-5 once TRBV20-1 TRBD1 15
TGTGCCAGCAGCTCCAGTCCGACCCAGTACTTC CASSSSPTQYF TRBJ2-5 . TRBV6-1 . 11
TGCGCCAGCAGCTTGGTAAGGGACCCATCCTACGAGCAGTACTTC CASSLVRDPSYEQYF TRBJ2-7 . TRBV5-1 . 15
TGTGCCAGCAGCCGCAGGGGACAGCTTAATTCACCCCTCCACTTT CASSRRGQLNSPLHF TRBJ1-6 . TRBV3-1 TRBD1 15
TGTGCCATCACGGGCCAGGGGGGGCAAAATGAGCAGTTCTTC CAITGQGGQNEQFF TRBJ2-1 . TRBV10-3 . 14
TGTGCCAGCTCACCTAGGGACAGGGGTTGGACTGAAGCTTTCTTT CASSPRDRGWTEAFF TRBJ1-1 . TRBV18 TRBD1 15
TGCAGCGTTGCCAGGGGACAAAGGACAGGGACTACCAATGAGCAGTTCTTC CSVARGQRTGTTNEQFF TRBJ2-1 once TRBV29-1 . 17
TGTGCCAGCAGTTTATCCCGGGGAGGGGGGTCCACAGATACGCAGTATTTT CASSLSRGGGSTDTQYF TRBJ2-3 . TRBV27 . 17
TGTGCCAGCAGCTTAGACAGGAATGAGCAGTTCTTC CASSLDRNEQFF TRBJ2-1 . TRBV7-2 . 12
TGTGCCAGCAGTCAACTTAGCGATGAGCAGTTCTTC CASSQLSDEQFF TRBJ2-1 . TRBV28 . 12
TGTGCCTGGAGTGTCGTAGCGGATACGCAGTATTTT CAWSVVADTQYF TRBJ2-3 . TRBV30 . 12
TGTGCCAGCAGCCCCCAGCCGGGAGACGAGCAGTACTTC CASSPQPGDEQYF TRBJ2-7 . TRBV4-2 . 13
TGTAACAGCAGTTTATCGGGAGTTGTACAGAATCAGCCCCAGCATTTT CNSSLSGVVQNQPQHF TRBJ1-5 . TRBV27 . 16
TGCAGTGCCGTTGGCGGGAACACTGAAGCTTTCTTT CSAVGGNTEAFF TRBJ1-1 . TRBV20-1 . 12
TGTGCCAGCAGTTTGCGAAGGGACGCATGGCGAATTTTC CASSLRRDAWRIF TRBJ2-1 . TRBV12-3/TRBV12-4 . 13
TGTGCCAGCAGCCGGACTAGCGGGACCTACGAGCAGTACTTC CASSRTSGTYEQYF TRBJ2-7 . TRBV3-1 TRBD2 14
TGTGCCAGCAGCTACAGACAGGGAACCTACGAGCAGTACTTC CASSYRQGTYEQYF TRBJ2-7 . TRBV7-8 TRBD1 14
TGTGCCAGCAGTGAACAAAACAGCTCCTACGAGCAGTACTTC CASSEQNSSYEQYF TRBJ2-7 . TRBV2 . 14
TGTGCCAGTAGCCAGCGGGAGGCGAGCTCCTACAATGAGCAGTTCTTC CASSQREASSYNEQFF TRBJ2-1 . TRBV19 TRBD2 16
TGTGCCACCAGCAGAGTTGGGACAGGGCTGGACGAGCAGTACTTC CATSRVGTGLDEQYF TRBJ2-7 . TRBV15 TRBD1 15